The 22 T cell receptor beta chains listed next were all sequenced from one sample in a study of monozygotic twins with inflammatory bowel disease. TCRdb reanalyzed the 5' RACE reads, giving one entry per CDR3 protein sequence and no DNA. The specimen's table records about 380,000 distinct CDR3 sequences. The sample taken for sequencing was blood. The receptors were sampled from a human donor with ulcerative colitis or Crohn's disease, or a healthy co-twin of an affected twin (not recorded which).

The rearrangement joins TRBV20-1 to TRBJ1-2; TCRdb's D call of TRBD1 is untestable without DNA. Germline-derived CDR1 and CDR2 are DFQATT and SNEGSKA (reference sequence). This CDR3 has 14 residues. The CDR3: CSAGTGTGEYGYTF.

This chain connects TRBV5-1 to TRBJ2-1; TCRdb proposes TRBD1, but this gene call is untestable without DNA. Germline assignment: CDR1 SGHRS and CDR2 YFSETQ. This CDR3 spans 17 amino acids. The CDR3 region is CASSLVKGEGQINEQFF.

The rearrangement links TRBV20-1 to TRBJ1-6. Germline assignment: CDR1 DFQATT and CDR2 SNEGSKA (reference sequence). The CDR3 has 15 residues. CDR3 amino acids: CSARAGGAYNSPLHF.

The CDR3 spells CSASFRTGGIYNEQFF. The chain employs TRBV20-1 and TRBJ2-1; there is no DNA to check the TCRdb D call of TRBD1. In germline, CDR1 is DFQATT, CDR2 SNEGSKA (reference sequence). The CDR3 totals 16 residues.

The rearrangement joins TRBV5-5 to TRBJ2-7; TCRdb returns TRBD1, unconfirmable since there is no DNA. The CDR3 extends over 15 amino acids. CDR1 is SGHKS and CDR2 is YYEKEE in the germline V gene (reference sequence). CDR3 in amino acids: CASSLAGTGPREQYF.

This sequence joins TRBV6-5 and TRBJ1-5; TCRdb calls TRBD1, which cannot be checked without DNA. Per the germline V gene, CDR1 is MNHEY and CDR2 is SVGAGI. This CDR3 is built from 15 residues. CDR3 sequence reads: CASSYMVRENQPQHF.

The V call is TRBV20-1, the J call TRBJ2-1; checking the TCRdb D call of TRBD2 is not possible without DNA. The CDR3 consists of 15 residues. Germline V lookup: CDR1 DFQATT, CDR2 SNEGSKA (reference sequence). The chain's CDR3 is CSAQVSRGGYNEQFF.

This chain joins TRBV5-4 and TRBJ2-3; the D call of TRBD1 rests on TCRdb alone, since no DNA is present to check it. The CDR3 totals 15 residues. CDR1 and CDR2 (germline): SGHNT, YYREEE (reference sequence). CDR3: CASSFNREGTDTQYF.

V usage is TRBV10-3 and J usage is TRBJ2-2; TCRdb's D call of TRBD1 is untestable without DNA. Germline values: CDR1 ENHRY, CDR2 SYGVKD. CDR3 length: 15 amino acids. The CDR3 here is CAIRAGQINTGELFF.

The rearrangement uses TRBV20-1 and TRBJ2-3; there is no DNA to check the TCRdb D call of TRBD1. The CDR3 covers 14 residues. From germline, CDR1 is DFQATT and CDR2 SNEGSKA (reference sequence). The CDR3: CSARDRGATDTQYF.

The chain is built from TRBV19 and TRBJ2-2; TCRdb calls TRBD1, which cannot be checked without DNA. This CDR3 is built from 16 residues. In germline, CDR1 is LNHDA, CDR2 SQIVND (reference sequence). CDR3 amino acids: CASSPWGSGNTGELFF.

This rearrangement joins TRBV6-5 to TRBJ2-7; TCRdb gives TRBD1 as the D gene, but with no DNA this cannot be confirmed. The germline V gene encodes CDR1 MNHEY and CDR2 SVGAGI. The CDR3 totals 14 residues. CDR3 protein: CASSRTVGDYEQYF.

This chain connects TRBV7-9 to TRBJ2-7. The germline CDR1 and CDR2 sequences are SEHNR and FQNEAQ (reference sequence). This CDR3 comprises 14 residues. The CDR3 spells CASSLAAVSYEQYF.

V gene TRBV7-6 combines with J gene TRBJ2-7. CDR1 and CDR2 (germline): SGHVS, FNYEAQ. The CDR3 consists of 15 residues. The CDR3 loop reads CASSLEAGEPYEQYF.

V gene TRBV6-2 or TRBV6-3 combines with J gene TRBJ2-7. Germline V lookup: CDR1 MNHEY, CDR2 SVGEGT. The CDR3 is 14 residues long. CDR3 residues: CASSYSHGSYEQYF.

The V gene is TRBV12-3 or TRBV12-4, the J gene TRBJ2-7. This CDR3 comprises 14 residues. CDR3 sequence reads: CASSSNTRSYEQYF.

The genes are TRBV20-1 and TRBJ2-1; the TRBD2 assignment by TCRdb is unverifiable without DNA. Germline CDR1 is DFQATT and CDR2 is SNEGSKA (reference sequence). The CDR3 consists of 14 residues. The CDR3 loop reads CRATLGPSVNEQFF.

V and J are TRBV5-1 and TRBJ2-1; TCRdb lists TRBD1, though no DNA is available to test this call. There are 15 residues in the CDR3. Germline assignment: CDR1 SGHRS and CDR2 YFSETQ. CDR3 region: CASSLTAGGYNEQFF. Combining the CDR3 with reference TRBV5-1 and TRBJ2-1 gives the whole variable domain KAGVTQTPRYLIKTRGQQVTLSCSPISGHRSVSWYQQTPGQGLQFLFEYFSETQRNKGNFPGRFSGRQFSNSRSEMNVSTLELGDSALYLCASSLTAGGYNEQFFGPGTRLTVL.

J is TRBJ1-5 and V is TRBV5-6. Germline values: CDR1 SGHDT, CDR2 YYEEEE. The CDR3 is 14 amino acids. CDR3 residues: CASSLRSGNQPQHF.

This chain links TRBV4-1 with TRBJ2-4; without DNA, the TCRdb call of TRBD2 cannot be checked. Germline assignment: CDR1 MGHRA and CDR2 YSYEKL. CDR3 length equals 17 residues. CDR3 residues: CASSQEQLEIAKNIQYF.

CDR3 sequence reads: CASSLFYRNSYEQYF. The genes are TRBV7-2 and TRBJ2-7. CDR1 is SGHTA, CDR2 FQGNSA, per germline. The CDR3 covers 15 residues.

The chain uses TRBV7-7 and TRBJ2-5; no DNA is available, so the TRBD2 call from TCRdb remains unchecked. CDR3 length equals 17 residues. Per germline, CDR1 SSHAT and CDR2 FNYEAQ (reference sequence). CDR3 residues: CASSQGTSGGRQETQYF.